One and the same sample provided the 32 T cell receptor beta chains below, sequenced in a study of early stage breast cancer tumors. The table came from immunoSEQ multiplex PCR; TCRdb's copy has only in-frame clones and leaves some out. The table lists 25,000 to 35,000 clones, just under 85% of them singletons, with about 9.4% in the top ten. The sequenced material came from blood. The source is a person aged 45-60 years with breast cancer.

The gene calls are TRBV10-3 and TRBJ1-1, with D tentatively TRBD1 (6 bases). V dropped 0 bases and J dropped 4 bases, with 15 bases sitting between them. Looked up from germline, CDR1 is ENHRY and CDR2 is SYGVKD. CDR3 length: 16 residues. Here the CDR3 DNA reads TGTGCCATCAGTGAGTCGTCATTCCGCAGGGGCACTGAAGCTTTCTTT. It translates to CAISESSFRRGTEAFF.

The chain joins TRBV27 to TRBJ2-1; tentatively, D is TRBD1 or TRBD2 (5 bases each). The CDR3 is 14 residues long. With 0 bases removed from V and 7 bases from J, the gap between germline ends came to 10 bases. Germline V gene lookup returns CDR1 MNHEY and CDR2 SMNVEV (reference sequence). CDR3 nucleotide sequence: TGTGCCAGCAGTTTATCCGGAGAGGGGAATGAGCAGTTCTTC. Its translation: CASSLSGEGNEQFF.

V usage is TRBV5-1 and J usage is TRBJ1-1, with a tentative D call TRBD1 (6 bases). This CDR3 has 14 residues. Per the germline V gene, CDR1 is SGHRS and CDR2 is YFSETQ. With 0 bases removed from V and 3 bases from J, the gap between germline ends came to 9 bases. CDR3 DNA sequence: TGCGCCAGCAGCTTGGTCCAGGGGTACACTGAAGCTTTCTTT. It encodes CASSLVQGYTEAFF.

CDR3 residues: CASSLEGTSGGNIQYF. Written as DNA, the CDR3 is TGTGCCAGCAGCTTAGAGGGGACTAGCGGGGGGAACATTCAGTACTTC. The chain employs TRBV7-2 and TRBJ2-4; the match to TRBD2 covers 15 bases. The CDR3 spans 16 residues. Looked up from germline, CDR1 is SGHTA and CDR2 is FQGNSA. V was clipped by 1 base and J by 7 bases; unmatched bases: 2.

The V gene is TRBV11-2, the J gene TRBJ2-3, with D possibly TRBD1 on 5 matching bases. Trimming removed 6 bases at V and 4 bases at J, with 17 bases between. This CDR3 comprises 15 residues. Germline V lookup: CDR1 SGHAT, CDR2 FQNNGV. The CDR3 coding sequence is TGTGCCAGCAGTCGGACACGCCACGGTTCAGATACGCAGTATTTT. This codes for CASSRTRHGSDTQYF. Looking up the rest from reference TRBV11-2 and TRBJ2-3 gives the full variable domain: EAGVAQSPRYKIIEKRQSVAFWCNPISGHATLYWYQQILGQGPKLLIQFQNNGVVDDSQLPKDRFSAERLKGVDSTLKIQPAKLEDSAVYLCASSRTRHGSDTQYFGPGTRLTVL.

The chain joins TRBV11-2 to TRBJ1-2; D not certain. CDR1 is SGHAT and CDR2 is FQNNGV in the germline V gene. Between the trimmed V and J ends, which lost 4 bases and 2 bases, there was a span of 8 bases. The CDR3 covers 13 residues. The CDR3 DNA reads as TGTGCCAGCAGCTCCGCACGAAACTATGGCTACACCTTC. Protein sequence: CASSSARNYGYTF.

Written as DNA, the CDR3 is TGTGCCAGTAGTACCGGGACAGCACAGAGTAGCAATCAGCCCCAGCATTTT. Protein: CASSTGTAQSSNQPQHF. This chain uses TRBV19 with TRBJ1-5; 7 nucleotides align to TRBD1. Germline V lookup: CDR1 LNHDA, CDR2 SQIVND (reference sequence). The CDR3 spans 17 residues. V was pared by 4 bases and J by 0 bases, with 9 bases of the junction left unmatched. Supplemented by reference TRBV19 and TRBJ1-5, the full variable domain reads DGGITQSPKYLFRKEGQNVTLSCEQNLNHDAMYWYRQDPGQGLRLIYYSQIVNDFQKGDIAEGYSVSREKKESFPLTVTSAQKNPTAFYLCASSTGTAQSSNQPQHFGDGTRLSIL.

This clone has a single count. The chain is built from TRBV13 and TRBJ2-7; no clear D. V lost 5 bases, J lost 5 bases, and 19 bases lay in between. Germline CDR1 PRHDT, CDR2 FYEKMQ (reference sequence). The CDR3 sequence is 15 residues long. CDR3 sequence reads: CASSPRAPDFHEQYF. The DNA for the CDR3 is TGTGCCAGCAGCCCCCGGGCCCCAGATTTCCACGAGCAGTACTTC.

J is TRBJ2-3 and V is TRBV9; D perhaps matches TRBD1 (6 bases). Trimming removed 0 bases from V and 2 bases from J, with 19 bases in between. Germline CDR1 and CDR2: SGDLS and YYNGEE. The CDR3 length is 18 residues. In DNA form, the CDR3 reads TGTGCCAGCAGCGTAGAAGATGAGGACAGCTCCCCCACAGATACGCAGTATTTT. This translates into CASSVEDEDSSPTDTQYF.

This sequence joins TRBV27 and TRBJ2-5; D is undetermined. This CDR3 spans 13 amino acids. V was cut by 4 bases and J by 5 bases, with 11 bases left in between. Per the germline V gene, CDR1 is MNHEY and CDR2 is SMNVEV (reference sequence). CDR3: CASSSVSWETQYF. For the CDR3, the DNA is TGTGCCAGCAGTTCGGTTAGTTGGGAGACCCAGTACTTC.

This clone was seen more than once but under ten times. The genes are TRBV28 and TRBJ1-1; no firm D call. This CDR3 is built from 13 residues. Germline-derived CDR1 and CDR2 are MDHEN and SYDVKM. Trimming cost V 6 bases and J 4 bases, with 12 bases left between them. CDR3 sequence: CASRPPEATEAFF. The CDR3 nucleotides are TGTGCCAGCAGACCCCCGGAGGCCACTGAAGCTTTCTTT.

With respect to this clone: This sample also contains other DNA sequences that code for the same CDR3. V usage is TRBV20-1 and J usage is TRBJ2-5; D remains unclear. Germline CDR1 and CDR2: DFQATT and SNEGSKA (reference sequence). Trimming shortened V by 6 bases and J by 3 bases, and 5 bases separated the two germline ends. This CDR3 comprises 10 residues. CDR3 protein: CSAVEETQYF. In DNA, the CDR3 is TGCAGTGCAGTGGAAGAGACCCAGTACTTC.

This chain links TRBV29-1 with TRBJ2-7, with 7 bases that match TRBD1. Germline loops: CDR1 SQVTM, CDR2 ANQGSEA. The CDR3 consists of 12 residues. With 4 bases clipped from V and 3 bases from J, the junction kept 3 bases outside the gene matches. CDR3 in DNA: TGCAGCGTTGCACAGGGGTTCTACGAGCAGTACTTC. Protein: CSVAQGFYEQYF.

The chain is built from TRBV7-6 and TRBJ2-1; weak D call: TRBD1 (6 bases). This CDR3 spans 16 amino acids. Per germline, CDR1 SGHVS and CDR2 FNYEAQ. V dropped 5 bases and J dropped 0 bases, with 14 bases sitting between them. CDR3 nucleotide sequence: TGTGCCAGCAGCCCTGACAGGTCGAGCTCCTACAATGAGCAGTTCTTC. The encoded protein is CASSPDRSSSYNEQFF. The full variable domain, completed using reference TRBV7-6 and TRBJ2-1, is GAGVSQSPRYKVTKRGQDVALRCDPISGHVSLYWYRQALGQGPEFLTYFNYEAQQDKSGLPNDRFSAERPEGSISTLTIQRTEQRDSAMYRCASSPDRSSSYNEQFFGPGTRLTVL.

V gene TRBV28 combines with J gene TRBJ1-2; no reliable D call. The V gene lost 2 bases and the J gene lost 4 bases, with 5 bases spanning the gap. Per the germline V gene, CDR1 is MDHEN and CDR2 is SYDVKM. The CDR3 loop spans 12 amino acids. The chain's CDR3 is CASSLEVYGYTF. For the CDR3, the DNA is TGTGCCAGCAGTTTAGAGGTCTATGGCTACACCTTC.

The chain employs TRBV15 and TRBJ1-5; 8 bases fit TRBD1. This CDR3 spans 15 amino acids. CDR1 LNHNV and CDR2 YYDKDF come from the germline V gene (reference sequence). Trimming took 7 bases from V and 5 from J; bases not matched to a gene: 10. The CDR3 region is CATKSSDREYQPQHF. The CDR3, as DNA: TGTGCCACCAAATCGTCGGACAGGGAATATCAGCCCCAGCATTTT.

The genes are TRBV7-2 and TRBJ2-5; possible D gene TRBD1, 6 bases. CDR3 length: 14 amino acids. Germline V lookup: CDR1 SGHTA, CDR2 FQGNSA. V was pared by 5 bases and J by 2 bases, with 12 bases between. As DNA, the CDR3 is TGTGCCAGCAGCGCTGGGGGCGGACAAGAGACCCAGTACTTC. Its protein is CASSAGGGQETQYF. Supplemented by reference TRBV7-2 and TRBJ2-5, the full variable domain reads GAGVSQSPSNKVTEKGKDVELRCDPISGHTALYWYRQSLGQGLEFLIYFQGNSAPDKSGLPSDRFSAERTGGSVSTLTIQRTQQEDSAVYLCASSAGGGQETQYFGPGTRLLVL.

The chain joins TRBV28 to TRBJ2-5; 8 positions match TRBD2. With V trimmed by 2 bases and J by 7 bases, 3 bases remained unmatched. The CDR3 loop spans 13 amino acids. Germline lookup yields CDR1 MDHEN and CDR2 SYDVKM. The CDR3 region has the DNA TGTGCCAGCAGTTTAGCGGGGGGCGGGACCCAGTACTTC. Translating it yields CASSLAGGGTQYF.

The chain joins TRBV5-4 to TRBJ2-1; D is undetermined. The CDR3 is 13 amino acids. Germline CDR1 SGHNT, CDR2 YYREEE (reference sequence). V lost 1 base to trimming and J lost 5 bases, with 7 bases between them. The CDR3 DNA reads TGTGCCAGCAGCTTGTACACCAACAATGAGCAGTTCTTC. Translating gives CASSLYTNNEQFF.

The CDR3 coding sequence is TGTGCCAGCAGTGAAGGTGAACGTGATGGCTACACCTTC. As protein: CASSEGERDGYTF. The chain couples TRBV6-1 to TRBJ1-2, with D uncertain. V lost 1 base and J lost 6, with 9 bases in between. Germline loops: CDR1 MNHNS, CDR2 SASEGT. There are 13 residues in the CDR3.

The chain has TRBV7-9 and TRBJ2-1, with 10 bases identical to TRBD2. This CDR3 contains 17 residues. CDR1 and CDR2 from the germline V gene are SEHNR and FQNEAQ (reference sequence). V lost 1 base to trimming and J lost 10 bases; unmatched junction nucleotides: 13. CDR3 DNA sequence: TGTGCCAGCAGCTTAGAGGATAGCGGGGGGAGTTTCCGCGAGCAGTTCTTC. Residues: CASSLEDSGGSFREQFF.

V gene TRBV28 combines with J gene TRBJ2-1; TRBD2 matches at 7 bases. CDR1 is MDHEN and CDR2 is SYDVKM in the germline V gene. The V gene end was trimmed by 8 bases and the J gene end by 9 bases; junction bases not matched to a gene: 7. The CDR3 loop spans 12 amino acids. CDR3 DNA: TGTGCCAGCGGGGGGGGAATAAGTGAGCAGTTCTTC. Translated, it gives CASGGGISEQFF.

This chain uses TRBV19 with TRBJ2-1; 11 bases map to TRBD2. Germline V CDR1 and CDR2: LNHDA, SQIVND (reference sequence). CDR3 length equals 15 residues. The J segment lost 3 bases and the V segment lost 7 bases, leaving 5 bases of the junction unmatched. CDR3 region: CASNPTSGGYNEQFF. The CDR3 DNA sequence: TGTGCCAGTAATCCCACTAGCGGGGGCTACAATGAGCAGTTCTTC.

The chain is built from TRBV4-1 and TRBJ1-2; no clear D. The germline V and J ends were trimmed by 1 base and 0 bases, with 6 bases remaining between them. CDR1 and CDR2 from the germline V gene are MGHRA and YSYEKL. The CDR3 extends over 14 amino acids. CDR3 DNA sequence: TGCGCCAGCAGCCAAGTCCTAGCTAACTATGGCTACACCTTC. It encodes CASSQVLANYGYTF.

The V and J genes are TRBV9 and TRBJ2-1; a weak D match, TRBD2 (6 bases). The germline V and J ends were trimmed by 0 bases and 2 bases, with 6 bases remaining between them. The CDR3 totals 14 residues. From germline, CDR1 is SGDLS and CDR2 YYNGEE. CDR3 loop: CASSVGGAYNEQFF. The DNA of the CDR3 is TGTGCCAGCAGCGTAGGGGGGGCCTACAATGAGCAGTTCTTC. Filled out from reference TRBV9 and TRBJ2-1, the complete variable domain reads DSGVTQTPKHLITATGQRVTLRCSPRSGDLSVYWYQQSLDQGLQFLIQYYNGEERAKGNILERFSAQQFPDLHSELNLSSLELGDSALYFCASSVGGAYNEQFFGPGTRLTVL.

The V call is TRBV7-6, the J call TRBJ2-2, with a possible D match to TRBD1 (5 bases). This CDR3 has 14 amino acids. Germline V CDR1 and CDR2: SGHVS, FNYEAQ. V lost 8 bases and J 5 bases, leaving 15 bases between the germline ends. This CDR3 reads CASLLGQGTGELFF. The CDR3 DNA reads TGTGCCAGCTTGTTGGGCCAGGGTACCGGGGAGCTGTTTTTT.

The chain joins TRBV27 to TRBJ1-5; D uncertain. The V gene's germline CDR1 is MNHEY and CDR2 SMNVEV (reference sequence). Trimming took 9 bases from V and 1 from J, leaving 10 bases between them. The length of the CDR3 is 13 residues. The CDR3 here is CASQRGSNQPQHF. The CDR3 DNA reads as TGTGCCAGTCAGCGGGGAAGCAATCAGCCCCAGCATTTT.

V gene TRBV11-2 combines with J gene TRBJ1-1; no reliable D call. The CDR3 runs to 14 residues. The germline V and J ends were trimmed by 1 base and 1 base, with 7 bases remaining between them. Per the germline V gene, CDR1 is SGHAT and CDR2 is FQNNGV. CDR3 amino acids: CASSLVGKNTEAFF. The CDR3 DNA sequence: TGTGCCAGCAGCTTAGTAGGAAAGAACACTGAAGCTTTCTTT.

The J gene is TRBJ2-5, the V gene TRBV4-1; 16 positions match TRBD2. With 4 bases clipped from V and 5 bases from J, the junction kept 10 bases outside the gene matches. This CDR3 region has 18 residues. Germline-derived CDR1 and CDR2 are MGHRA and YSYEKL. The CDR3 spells CASSPGTSGGDIRETQYF. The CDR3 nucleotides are TGCGCCAGCAGCCCTGGGACTAGCGGGGGGGATATTCGTGAGACCCAGTACTTC.

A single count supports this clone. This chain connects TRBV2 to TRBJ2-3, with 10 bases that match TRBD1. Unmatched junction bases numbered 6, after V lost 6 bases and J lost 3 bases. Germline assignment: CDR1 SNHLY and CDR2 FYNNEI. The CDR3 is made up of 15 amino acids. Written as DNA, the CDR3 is TGTGCCAGCAGAATGGACAGGGGGAGTACAGATACGCAGTATTTT. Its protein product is CASRMDRGSTDTQYF.

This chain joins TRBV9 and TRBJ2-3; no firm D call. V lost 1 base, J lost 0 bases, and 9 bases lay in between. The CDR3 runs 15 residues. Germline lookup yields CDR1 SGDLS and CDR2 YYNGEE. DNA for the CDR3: TGTGCCAGCAGCGTAATTCCTTCAAGCACAGATACGCAGTATTTT. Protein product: CASSVIPSSTDTQYF. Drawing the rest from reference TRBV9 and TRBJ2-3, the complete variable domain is DSGVTQTPKHLITATGQRVTLRCSPRSGDLSVYWYQQSLDQGLQFLIQYYNGEERAKGNILERFSAQQFPDLHSELNLSSLELGDSALYFCASSVIPSSTDTQYFGPGTRLTVL.

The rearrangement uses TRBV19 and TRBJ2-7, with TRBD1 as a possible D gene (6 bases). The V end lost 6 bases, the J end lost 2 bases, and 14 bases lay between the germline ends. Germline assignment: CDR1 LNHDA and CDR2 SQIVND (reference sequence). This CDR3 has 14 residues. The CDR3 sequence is CASSQPGQAYEQYF. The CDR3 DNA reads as TGTGCCAGTAGCCAACCGGGACAAGCCTACGAGCAGTACTTC. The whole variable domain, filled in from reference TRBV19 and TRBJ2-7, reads DGGITQSPKYLFRKEGQNVTLSCEQNLNHDAMYWYRQDPGQGLRLIYYSQIVNDFQKGDIAEGYSVSREKKESFPLTVTSAQKNPTAFYLCASSQPGQAYEQYFGPGTRLTVT.